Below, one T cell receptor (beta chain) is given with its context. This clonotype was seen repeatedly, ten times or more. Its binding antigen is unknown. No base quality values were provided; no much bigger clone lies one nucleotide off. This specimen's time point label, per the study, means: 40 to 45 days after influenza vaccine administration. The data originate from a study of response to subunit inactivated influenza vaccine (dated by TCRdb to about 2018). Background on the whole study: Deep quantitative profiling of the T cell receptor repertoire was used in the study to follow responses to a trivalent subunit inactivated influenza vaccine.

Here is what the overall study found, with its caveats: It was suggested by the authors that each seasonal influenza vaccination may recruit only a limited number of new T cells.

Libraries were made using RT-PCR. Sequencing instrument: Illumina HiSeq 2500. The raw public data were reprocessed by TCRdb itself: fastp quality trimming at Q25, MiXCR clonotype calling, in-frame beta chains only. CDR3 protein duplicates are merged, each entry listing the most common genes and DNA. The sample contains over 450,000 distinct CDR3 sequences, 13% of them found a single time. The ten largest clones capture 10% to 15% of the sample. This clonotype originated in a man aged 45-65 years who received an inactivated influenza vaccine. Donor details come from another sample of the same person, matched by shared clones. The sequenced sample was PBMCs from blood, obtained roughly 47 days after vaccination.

The nucleotide sequence reads TGCGCCAGCAGCAGGACAGGGGGCGGGGATGAGCAGTTCTTC. It encodes CASSRTGGGDEQFF. The chain is assembled from TRBV5-1 and TRBJ2-1; 11 nucleotides in the junction match TRBD1. V and J are trimmed by 4 bases and 8 bases, and the gene matches miss 5 bases of the junction. Sequences SGHRS (CDR1) and YFSETQ (CDR2) are obtained from the germline V gene. From cysteine to phenylalanine, the CDR3 is 14 amino acids long. CDR3 DNA is the only sequence kept; it has 42 bases, read in frame from the first base. With the rest looked up from the reference TRBV5-1 and TRBJ2-1 genes rather than sequenced, the full variable domain is KAGVTQTPRYLIKTRGQQVTLSCSPISGHRSVSWYQQTPGQGLQFLFEYFSETQRNKGNFPGRFSGRQFSNSRSEMNVSTLELGDSALYLCASSRTGGGDEQFFGPGTRLTVL.